This TCR beta chain was identified in a study of OX40 agonist ivuxolimab in advanced cancers. Across the study: Patients were given ivuxolimab, an antibody that agonizes OX40 (CD134).

The data were produced by immunoSEQ multiplex PCR, yet TCRdb's version contains in-frame clones alone and is incomplete. The table shows approximately 94,000 clones, with roughly 90% occurring only once. This CDR3 spans 12 amino acids. Germline V gene lookup returns CDR1 SGHDT and CDR2 YYEEEE. Trimming left V 4 bases short and J 8 bases short, with 12 bases between. With autoimmune disease history or systemic immunosuppression, patients were excluded. The sequencing here drew on CD4+ or CD8+ T cells sorted from blood, taken in a trial of the OX40 agonist ivuxolimab. The TCR sequence derives from an adult with an advanced solid tumor such as melanoma, head and neck, liver or kidney cancer. This sequence joins TRBV5-6 and TRBJ1-2, with no clear D. The CDR3 region has the DNA TGTGCCAGCAGCCCCTTGGGGATCGGCTACACCTTC. It codes for CASSPLGIGYTF.